Listed here are 3 T cell receptor beta chains from one sample, sequenced in a study of Ad26.COV2.S vaccination and SARS-CoV-2 variants. The sample's treatment: around 19 received Ad26.COV2.S at low or high dose, single or two shots; several received placebo; per-sample allocation not given. Day 63 after the first injection of vaccine or placebo was the sampling time. Produced via immunoSEQ multiplex PCR; TCRdb's table is partial and in-frame only. This sample has around 340,000 clones, with about 86% found just once. This material consisted of peripheral blood, taken in a trial of Ad26.COV2.S vaccine versus placebo. Every receptor here comes from a person between 18 and 59 years old who received the Ad26.COV2.S COVID-19 vaccine or a placebo.

Notes on this clone: Different DNA sequences within this sample yield the same CDR3. The rearrangement links TRBV18 to TRBJ1-5; 8 bases map to TRBD1. From germline, CDR1 is KGHSH and CDR2 LQKENI. The CDR3 loop spans 14 amino acids. The V gene end was trimmed by 2 bases and the J gene end by 7 bases; junction bases not matched to a gene: 4. CDR3 DNA sequence: TGTGCCAGCTCACCAGGACAGGGAGAACAGCCCCAGCATTTT. Its translation is CASSPGQGEQPQHF. Full variable domain (remainder filled in from reference TRBV18 and TRBJ1-5): NAGVMQNPRHLVRRRGQEARLRCSPMKGHSHVYWYRQLPEEGLKFMVYLQKENIIDESGMPKERFSAEFPKEGPSILRIQQVVRGDSAAYFCASSPGQGEQPQHFGDGTRLSIL.

The CDR3 region has the DNA TGTGCCAGCAGTACCCGACACCCGGCGCTCACAGATACGCAGTATTTT. Protein sequence: CASSTRHPALTDTQYF. The rearrangement links TRBV6-2 or TRBV6-3 to TRBJ2-3; D not certain. Per germline, CDR1 MNHEY and CDR2 SVGEGT. The CDR3 contains 16 residues. Trimming took off 5 bases at V and 2 bases at J, with 17 bases between the two ends.

The V and J genes are TRBV9 and TRBJ1-2; the match to TRBD1 covers 11 bases. The CDR3 extends over 15 amino acids. Germline-derived CDR1 and CDR2 are SGDLS and YYNGEE. The ends lost 3 bases at V and 3 bases at J; junction bases unmatched: 4. This CDR3 reads CASSGTGGTHYGYTF. The CDR3 DNA reads TGTGCCAGCAGCGGGACAGGGGGCACCCACTATGGCTACACCTTC.